A single sample gave rise to the 31 T cell receptor beta chains below, sequenced in a study of cytomegalovirus exposure and HLA in healthy donors. The PCR employed 60 Vbeta primers together with 13 Jbeta primers. Assay: immunoSEQ multiplex PCR; the TCRdb copy retains only in-frame clones and omits some. This sample has roughly 170,000 clones, with 75% to 90% found just once. The specimen sequenced was PBMCs. The origin of the receptors is a man aged 50 to 60 in good health and CMV-seronegative.

The chain uses TRBV7-6 and TRBJ1-2; D is possibly TRBD1 (5 bases). CDR1 is SGHVS, CDR2 FNYEAQ, per germline. There are 13 residues in the CDR3. Trimming pared 3 bases from V and 6 bases from J, leaving 11 bases between. The CDR3 region is CASSLGGRDGYTF. The CDR3 nucleotides read TGTGCCAGCAGCTTGGGGGGACGGGATGGCTACACCTTC.

The chain employs TRBV6-5 and TRBJ2-5, with 7 bases fitting TRBD2. TRBJ2-7 matches the DNA end more closely, so the J call is doubtful. Germline assignment: CDR1 MNHEY and CDR2 SVGAGI. There are 11 residues in the CDR3. The CDR3 nucleotides are TGTGCCAGCAGGGGGGGGTACGAGCAGTACTTC. As protein: CASRGGYEQYF.

V usage is TRBV10-1 and J usage is TRBJ1-2, with TRBD1 identical over 9 bases. The CDR3 consists of 13 residues. Germline V gene data show CDR1 as WNHNN and CDR2 as SYGVQD (reference sequence). V lost 6 bases to trimming and J lost 4 bases; unmatched junction nucleotides: 3. This CDR3 reads CASRQGAVYGYTF. The CDR3 nucleotides read TGCGCCAGCAGACAGGGGGCGGTCTATGGCTACACCTTC.

The chain combines TRBV30 with TRBJ1-5; 8 bases are a match to TRBD1. The CDR3 sequence is 13 residues long. The germline V gene has CDR1 GTSNPN and CDR2 SVGIG (reference sequence). The V segment lost 4 bases and the J segment 5 bases; nucleotides outside the gene matches: 4. CDR3 protein: CAWTDRAHQPQHF. In DNA, the CDR3 is TGTGCCTGGACGGACAGGGCCCATCAGCCCCAGCATTTT.

The chain recombines TRBV21-1 with TRBJ2-7; TRBD2 was called by the table and not checked on the DNA. TRBV21-1 is tagged as a pseudogene. The CDR3 consists of 14 residues. This CDR3 is CASDARAGGYEQYF. The CDR3 nucleotides are TGTGCCAGCGACGCTCGAGCGGGAGGTTACGAGCAGTACTTC.

This chain joins TRBV10-3 and TRBJ2-5, with 8 bases fitting TRBD1. Losses at the gene ends were 4 bases for V and 3 bases for J; bases not matched to a gene: 10. The CDR3 is 16 residues long. Germline CDR1 is ENHRY and CDR2 is SYGVKD. The CDR3 DNA is TGTGCCATCAGTGGGAGGGCTGGGACAGGAGAAGAGACCCAGTACTTC. Its protein is CAISGRAGTGEETQYF.

The CDR3 spells CASSLGQGAVGGHNEQFF. The CDR3 nucleotides are TGTGCCAGCAGCTTGGGACAGGGGGCTGTAGGAGGACACAATGAGCAGTTCTTC. The chain joins TRBV7-3 to TRBJ2-1; 12 bases align to TRBD1. CDR3 size: 18 residues. V was pared by 3 bases and J by 5 bases, with 11 bases of the junction left unmatched. Germline CDR1 reads SGHTA; CDR2 reads FQGTGA.

CDR3 nucleotide sequence: TGTGCCAGCAGGTTGCTTGGACTAGCGGGAGTTCAGTTCTTC. Translation: CASRLLGLAGVQFF. The chain uses TRBV6-6 and TRBJ2-1, with TRBD2 matching over 13 bases. The germline CDR1 and CDR2 sequences are MNHNY and SVGAGI (reference sequence). After removal of 6 bases from V and 13 bases from J, the junction contained 9 bases not matched to a gene. The CDR3 covers 14 residues.

The genes are TRBV29-1 and TRBJ1-2; D unclear. Trimming cost V 3 bases and J 1 base, with 3 bases left between them. Germline V lookup: CDR1 SQVTM, CDR2 ANQGSEA. The CDR3 has 11 residues. In DNA, the CDR3 is TGCAGCGTTGACCGTAACTATGGCTACACCTTC. The encoded protein is CSVDRNYGYTF. Together with reference TRBV29-1 and TRBJ1-2, the CDR3 gives the full variable domain: SAVISQKPSRDICQRGTSLTIQCQVDSQVTMMFWYRQQPGQSLTLIATANQGSEATYESGFVIDKFPISRPNLTFSTLTVSNMSPEDSSIYLCSVDRNYGYTFGSGTRLTVV.

V is TRBV1 and J is TRBJ2-7; the table's D call of TRBD2 was not tested on the DNA. TRBV1 is a documented pseudogene. There are 15 residues in the CDR3. DNA for the CDR3: TGCACCAGCAGCCAAGATAGTCTAGCGGGAGTCGAGCAGTACTTC. Translating gives CTSSQDSLAGVEQYF.

The chain is built from TRBV14 and TRBJ2-1, with TRBD2 as a possible D gene (5 bases). The CDR3 spans 15 residues. The V end was cut by 3 bases, the J end by 10 bases, with 19 bases between. CDR1 is SGHDN, CDR2 FVKESK, per germline. Here the CDR3 reads CASSQAGKVPGEQFF. As DNA, the CDR3 is TGTGCCAGCAGCCAGGCCGGGAAGGTTCCGGGGGAGCAGTTCTTC.

The chain couples TRBV7-2 to TRBJ1-3; TRBD1 aligns across 8 bases. The CDR3 is 17 amino acids. Trimming at V came to 5 bases and at J to 3 bases, leaving 12 bases not matched to a gene. The germline V gene encodes CDR1 SGHTA and CDR2 FQGNSA. CDR3 bases: TGTGCCAGCAGCCCCCGGGGGCAGGGGGCATTTGGAAACACCATATATTTT. Protein sequence: CASSPRGQGAFGNTIYF. The complete variable domain, with remaining parts taken from reference TRBV7-2 and TRBJ1-3, reads GAGVSQSPSNKVTEKGKDVELRCDPISGHTALYWYRQSLGQGLEFLIYFQGNSAPDKSGLPSDRFSAERTGGSVSTLTIQRTQQEDSAVYLCASSPRGQGAFGNTIYFGEGSWLTVV.

CDR3: CASSLAGGGYYNEQFF. The CDR3 region has the DNA TGTGCCAGCAGCTTAGCCGGCGGGGGGTATTACAATGAGCAGTTCTTC. This chain links TRBV7-6 with TRBJ2-1; 8 bases match TRBD2. Unmatched junction bases numbered 5, after V lost 0 bases and J lost 4 bases. This CDR3 is built from 16 residues. The germline gives CDR1 SGHVS, CDR2 FNYEAQ. Variable domain in full (rest from reference TRBV7-6 and TRBJ2-1): GAGVSQSPRYKVTKRGQDVALRCDPISGHVSLYWYRQALGQGPEFLTYFNYEAQQDKSGLPNDRFSAERPEGSISTLTIQRTEQRDSAMYRCASSLAGGGYYNEQFFGPGTRLTVL.

In this sample, this clone turned up once. This chain joins TRBV29-1 and TRBJ2-6; the match to TRBD1 covers 8 bases. The trim removed 0 bases at V and 4 bases at J, leaving 14 bases unmatched. Germline assignment: CDR1 SQVTM and CDR2 ANQGSEA. The CDR3 runs to 19 residues. CDR3 nucleotide sequence: TGCAGCGTTGAAGATTCAGGATCCCAGGGGGCGCAAGGGGCCAACGTCCTGACTTTC. This codes for CSVEDSGSQGAQGANVLTF.

The chain couples TRBV4-1 to TRBJ2-7; 7 bases are a match to TRBD1. The CDR3 extends over 14 amino acids. The V segment lost 5 bases and the J segment 6 bases; nucleotides outside the gene matches: 10. The germline V gene has CDR1 MGHRA and CDR2 YSYEKL. CDR3 in DNA: TGCGCCAGCAGCTCCGGGACAGCAGTCGGCGAGCAGTACTTC. It codes for CASSSGTAVGEQYF.

This clone has a handful of counts. The chain uses TRBV5-1 and TRBJ2-7; 8 bases fit TRBD2. Germline loops: CDR1 SGHRS, CDR2 YFSETQ. This CDR3 is built from 14 residues. V shed 1 base, J shed 5 bases, and the junction held 5 bases outside the gene matches. Written as DNA, the CDR3 is TGCGCCAGCAGCTTGTCAGCGGGAGTTAACGAGCAGTACTTC. Its protein product is CASSLSAGVNEQYF. Filled out from reference TRBV5-1 and TRBJ2-7, the complete variable domain reads KAGVTQTPRYLIKTRGQQVTLSCSPISGHRSVSWYQQTPGQGLQFLFEYFSETQRNKGNFPGRFSGRQFSNSRSEMNVSTLELGDSALYLCASSLSAGVNEQYFGPGTRLTVT.

This clone was detected once. The chain carries TRBV2 and TRBJ1-2; maybe TRBD1 (5 bases). CDR1 is SNHLY, CDR2 FYNNEI, per germline. This CDR3 spans 15 amino acids. V lost 3 bases, J lost 0 bases, and 11 bases lay in between. CDR3 nucleotides: TGTGCCAGCAGTGAGACGGGGGGGTCTAACTATGGCTACACCTTC. This sequence encodes CASSETGGSNYGYTF.

The chain joins TRBV5-1 to TRBJ1-6; TRBD1 agrees at 8 bases. Germline V gene sequence: CDR1 SGHRS, CDR2 YFSETQ. The length of the CDR3 is 13 residues. V trimming: 4 bases; J trimming: 7 bases; junction bases outside the gene matches: 1. CDR3 loop: CASSHRGNSPLHF. In DNA form, the CDR3 reads TGCGCCAGCAGCCACAGGGGGAATTCACCCCTCCACTTT.

The chain couples TRBV6-4 to TRBJ2-1; 10 bases fit TRBD1. V lost 0 bases and J lost 4; bases outside the gene matches: 3. Germline V gives CDR1 MRHNA, CDR2 SNTAGT. This CDR3 comprises 16 residues. The CDR3 DNA reads as TGTGCCAGCAGTGACTCAGGGACAGGGGCTTACAATGAGCAGTTCTTC. Amino acid sequence: CASSDSGTGAYNEQFF.

This clone was counted only a few times. This chain links TRBV7-2 with TRBJ1-4; D gene uncertain. CDR1 is SGHTA, CDR2 FQGNSA, per germline. CDR3 length: 14 amino acids. Trimming took off 4 bases at V and 7 bases at J, with 13 bases between the two ends. The CDR3 DNA follows: TGTGCCAGCAGCTGGTCGGGGAAGGGTGAAAAACTGTTTTTT. Translating gives CASSWSGKGEKLFF.

The V call is TRBV18, the J call TRBJ2-2; 10 nucleotides match TRBD1. J gave up 0 bases and V 6 bases, and 4 bases lay outside the gene matches. The CDR3 is 16 amino acids. Germline V gives CDR1 KGHSH, CDR2 LQKENI. The CDR3 nucleotides are TGTGCCAGCTCGCCGGGACAGGGGTCGAACACCGGGGAGCTGTTTTTT. Its translation: CASSPGQGSNTGELFF.

V is TRBV20-1 and J is TRBJ2-3; a weak D match, TRBD1 (6 bases). The CDR3 contains 11 residues. V was trimmed by 3 bases and J by 8 bases, leaving 9 bases between them. CDR1 DFQATT and CDR2 SNEGSKA come from the germline V gene (reference sequence). DNA for the CDR3: TGCAGTGCTAGTCAGGGGAGTACGCAGTATTTT. It translates to CSASQGSTQYF.

The V gene is TRBV4-3, the J gene TRBJ2-5; TRBD1 agrees at 8 bases. The J call may be faulty, since TRBJ2-7 better matches the DNA end. Per germline, CDR1 LGHNA and CDR2 YSLEER. This CDR3 comprises 13 residues. CDR3 loop: CASSQDRAGEQYF. CDR3 DNA: TGCGCCAGCAGCCAGGACAGGGCCGGCGAGCAGTACTTC.

The V and J genes are TRBV18 and TRBJ2-3; TRBD2 agrees at 10 bases. With V trimmed by 5 bases and J by 5 bases, 4 bases remained unmatched. The CDR3 totals 14 residues. The germline gives CDR1 KGHSH, CDR2 LQKENI. In DNA form, the CDR3 reads TGTGCCAGCTCATCCCAGCGGGAGGGAGATACGCAGTATTTT. Protein: CASSSQREGDTQYF.

The chain is built from TRBV7-6 and TRBJ1-4; D is perhaps TRBD1 (5 bases). Germline V gives CDR1 SGHVS, CDR2 FNYEAQ. CDR3 length: 16 amino acids. V shed 2 bases and J shed 7 bases, with 17 bases lying between them. CDR3 nucleotide sequence: TGTGCCAGCAGCTTAACGTTTAGGGGCACGGGTGAAAAACTGTTTTTT. Translated, it gives CASSLTFRGTGEKLFF. Variable domain in full (rest from reference TRBV7-6 and TRBJ1-4): GAGVSQSPRYKVTKRGQDVALRCDPISGHVSLYWYRQALGQGPEFLTYFNYEAQQDKSGLPNDRFSAERPEGSISTLTIQRTEQRDSAMYRCASSLTFRGTGEKLFFGSGTQLSVL.

The rearrangement joins TRBV2 to TRBJ2-2, with 10 bases that match TRBD2. The CDR3 contains 15 residues. Germline V gives CDR1 SNHLY, CDR2 FYNNEI. V shed 4 bases, J shed 6 bases, and the junction held 5 bases outside the gene matches. The CDR3: CASSVAGGGPGELFF. For the CDR3, the DNA is TGTGCCAGCAGTGTAGCGGGAGGAGGGCCCGGGGAGCTGTTTTTT.

This chain connects TRBV7-3 to TRBJ2-6; D is undetermined. The germline V gene has CDR1 SGHTA and CDR2 FQGTGA. Trimming removed 0 bases from V and 0 bases from J, with 12 bases in between. The CDR3 is 18 amino acids. CDR3: CASSLTSGTYSGANVLTF. CDR3 coding DNA: TGTGCCAGCAGCTTAACGTCAGGAACGTACTCTGGGGCCAACGTCCTGACTTTC.

This clone has just one count. The V and J genes are TRBV5-1 and TRBJ1-6, with D possibly being TRBD1 (5 bases). The CDR3 has 14 residues. V was clipped by 0 bases and J by 8 bases, with 9 bases between them. CDR1 and CDR2 (germline): SGHRS, YFSETQ. CDR3 coding DNA: TGCGCCAGCAGCTTGGGCAGGGCCCATTCACCCCTCCACTTT. The encoded protein is CASSLGRAHSPLHF.

The chain joins TRBV27 to TRBJ2-1, with TRBD2 matching 8 bases. There are 13 residues in the CDR3. Germline values: CDR1 MNHEY, CDR2 SMNVEV (reference sequence). J lost 10 bases, V lost 6 bases, and 8 bases had no gene match. The CDR3, as DNA: TGTGCCAGCAGGGTCGGGACTAGAAAAGAGCAGTTCTTC. This translates into CASRVGTRKEQFF.

V gene TRBV6-1 combines with J gene TRBJ1-2, with TRBD1 identical over 8 bases. Trimming at V came to 4 bases and at J to 8 bases, leaving 6 bases not matched to a gene. Germline V gene data show CDR1 as MNHNS and CDR2 as SASEGT. CDR3 length equals 13 residues. In DNA form, the CDR3 reads TGTGCCAGCAGTGGACAGGGGTTTTGGGGCTACACCTTC. Translating gives CASSGQGFWGYTF.

The V gene is TRBV28, the J gene TRBJ2-7, with 10 bases that match TRBD2. The V segment lost 7 bases and the J segment 2 bases; nucleotides outside the gene matches: 26. This CDR3 region has 21 residues. Germline V gene sequence: CDR1 MDHEN, CDR2 SYDVKM. The CDR3 sequence is CASTPPAARQREGRGAYEQYF. CDR3 nucleotide sequence: TGTGCCAGCACCCCCCCTGCCGCGAGGCAGCGGGAGGGCCGGGGGGCCTACGAGCAGTACTTC.